This T cell receptor beta chain was captured by sequencing in a study of beta chain features in type 1 diabetes. The germline V gene has CDR1 SGHNT and CDR2 YENEEA. CDR3 size: 13 residues. The V and J ends lost 1 base and 4 bases respectively, with 4 bases between them. A few counts support this clone. Every isolated RNA sample was fully reverse transcribed, so sequencing captured expressed TCRB transcripts. Only in-frame clones appear in the TCRdb table, and some are missing; sequencing was by immunoSEQ multiplex PCR. The sample shows around 290,000 clones, 7.5% to 9.5% of them seen only once. This sequence joins TRBV11-3 and TRBJ2-2; no clear D. What was sequenced was central memory CD4+ T cells from blood. This TCR came from a woman younger than 30 in good health. The CDR3 is CASSLAGTGELFF. CDR3 in DNA: TGTGCCAGCAGCTTAGCGGGCACCGGGGAGCTGTTTTTT.